The rows below give T cell receptor beta chains drawn from one sample of a study of blood T cell repertoires in COVID-19. Assay used: immunoSEQ multiplex PCR; TCRdb lists only in-frame clones, some missing. The table lists roughly 460,000 clones, about 87% of them singletons, with 0.65% to 1% in the top ten. The sample comprised peripheral blood. Receptors were obtained from a man between 18 and 35 years old with COVID-19, enrolled during active disease. Each CDR3 is given with its conserved first and last residue. Each record gives: D gene, J gene, V gene, CDR3 length, CDR3 protein. D genes are given only for firm matches.

D: TRBD2
J: TRBJ2-1
V: TRBV14
length: 16
CDR3: CASSQGTLADYNEQFF

D: -
J: TRBJ2-7
V: TRBV5-1
length: 16
CDR3: CASSLGPQGSSYEQYF

D: -
J: TRBJ2-4
V: TRBV6-5
length: 15
CDR3: CASSYSKQPKNIQYF

D: -
J: TRBJ2-7
V: TRBV7-9
length: 14
CDR3: CASSLDGSSYEQYF

D: -
J: TRBJ2-4
V: TRBV11-2
length: 16
CDR3: CASSLVPSSGQNIQYF

D: TRBD2
J: TRBJ2-1
V: TRBV13
length: 16
CDR3: CASSSILAGIYNEQFF

D: TRBD2
J: TRBJ2-7
V: TRBV27
length: 16
CDR3: CASSPTAGLDFYEQYF

D: TRBD1
J: TRBJ2-4
V: TRBV27
length: 16
CDR3: CASSRMGQGDKNIQYF

D: TRBD2
J: TRBJ2-1
V: TRBV5-1
length: 18
CDR3: CASSFSLAGLGSYNEQFF

D: -
J: TRBJ2-3
V: TRBV4-1
length: 16
CDR3: CASSQNRGEGRDTQYF

D: TRBD2
J: TRBJ2-5
V: TRBV7-8
length: 16
CDR3: CASSLAPSGGRETQYF

D: -
J: TRBJ2-1
V: TRBV7-2
length: 14
CDR3: CASSETSVYNEQFF

D: TRBD2
J: TRBJ2-1
V: TRBV7-2
length: 14
CDR3: CASSALAGYNEQFF

D: TRBD2
J: TRBJ2-2
V: TRBV5-4
length: 19
CDR3: CASSLRLAGVSRHTGELFF

D: -
J: TRBJ2-6
V: TRBV24-1
length: 15
CDR3: CATSARGSGANVLTF

D: -
J: TRBJ2-7
V: TRBV3-1/TRBV3-2
length: 16
CDR3: CASSQSPGPNRYEQYF

D: TRBD1
J: TRBJ2-7
V: TRBV5-5
length: 14
CDR3: CASSLRDSSYEQYF

D: TRBD2
J: TRBJ2-1
V: TRBV7-9
length: 19
CDR3: CASIEPRTSGRASYNEQFF

D: -
J: TRBJ1-4
V: TRBV18
length: 14
CDR3: CASSRRQSPAKLFF

D: -
J: TRBJ2-5
V: TRBV12-5
length: 11
CDR3: CASGNGVAQYF

D: -
J: TRBJ1-5
V: TRBV25-1
length: 11
CDR3: CASIRDQPQHF

D: -
J: TRBJ2-7
V: TRBV27
length: 11
CDR3: CASGLSYEQYF

D: -
J: TRBJ2-1
V: TRBV7-2
length: 14
CDR3: CASSSEPSNNEQFF

D: -
J: TRBJ2-7
V: TRBV9
length: 15
CDR3: CASSVGMSLTYEQYF

D: -
J: TRBJ2-1
V: TRBV19
length: 12
CDR3: CASSIETFEQFF

D: TRBD2
J: TRBJ2-3
V: TRBV9
length: 15
CDR3: CASSVGTSGGHTQYF

D: TRBD1
J: TRBJ1-2
V: TRBV19
length: 16
CDR3: CASSARDRGPLGGYTF